Given below is one TCR beta chain in context. V was trimmed by 6 bases and J by 2 bases, leaving 13 bases between them. The CDR3 sequence is 14 residues long. Germline lookup yields CDR1 LNHDA and CDR2 SQIVND (reference sequence). This record comes from a study of blood T cell repertoires in COVID-19. Across the study: In each case, the material was cDNA or gDNA derived from T cells, B-cell-depleted T cells, or PBMCs.

In the study's own analysis: Amplification of reference gene primers was used by the study to estimate nucleated cell counts. Some clones are missing from TCRdb's copy, which holds only in-frame ones; the method was immunoSEQ multiplex PCR. The V and J calls and clone size were taken over from that table, and D and trimming were inferred from the DNA. The sample has 150,000 to 200,000 clones; around 92% are singletons. The rearrangement joins TRBV19 to TRBJ1-2, with D possibly matching TRBD1 (5 bases). The sample was peripheral blood. The TCR comes from a man younger than 40 with COVID-19, enrolled during active disease. The CDR3 DNA reads as TGTGCCAGTAGACCTGGGACTGACAACTATGGCTACACCTTC. It yields the protein CASRPGTDNYGYTF.